Presented here are 3 T cell receptor beta chains from one specimen sequenced in a study of shared clonotypes between healthy human individuals. Some clones are missing from TCRdb's copy, which holds only in-frame ones; the method was immunoSEQ multiplex PCR. Of approximately 640,000 clones in the sample, less than 95% were seen once. Source material: memory CD8+ T cells from PBMCs. As to subset: CD45RO+ cells pooled with CCR7-negative TemRA cells. The receptor source for this set is a man in his late teens or twenties in good health. Some clones in this sample may be carry-over from other donors' samples.

The V gene is TRBV9, the J gene TRBJ2-3, with 7 bases that match TRBD1. Germline assignment: CDR1 SGDLS and CDR2 YYNGEE. The CDR3 has 14 residues. The V and J ends lost 4 bases and 4 bases, in that order; junction bases with no gene match: 6. Written as DNA, the CDR3 is TGTGCCAGCAGCCGGGACAGACTCGCAGATACGCAGTATTTT. This encodes CASSRDRLADTQYF.

This chain connects TRBV11-2 to TRBJ1-2; D is unclear. Looked up from germline, CDR1 is SGHAT and CDR2 is FQNNGV. This CDR3 spans 15 amino acids. The V gene lost 5 bases and the J gene lost 0 bases, with 13 bases spanning the gap. CDR3 nucleotide sequence: TGTGCCAGCAGCCCTAGCAGGTTAACTAACTATGGCTACACCTTC. It translates to CASSPSRLTNYGYTF.

This chain connects TRBV7-8 to TRBJ2-4; D is possibly TRBD2 (5 bases). V lost 10 bases, J lost 5 bases, and 18 bases lay in between. In germline, CDR1 is SGHVS, CDR2 FQNEAQ. The CDR3 runs to 14 residues. The CDR3 protein is CAIGVLDDENIQYF. CDR3 nucleotides: TGTGCCATCGGGGTTCTAGATGATGAAAACATTCAGTACTTC.